This TCR beta chain appears in the sequencing data of a study of blood T cell repertoires in COVID-19. Study in general: Spain, Italy and the United States supplied samples that represented acute and convalescent COVID-19.

Per the original methods: Estimation of nucleated cell counts was performed using reference gene primer amplification. Here immunoSEQ multiplex PCR was the method, and the copy in TCRdb shows in-frame clones only, minus some. The DNA was the basis for D and trimming; V, J and clone size are from that table. Of roughly 150,000 clones listed, approximately 80% are singletons. This TCR was recovered from a man in his sixties with acute or convalescent COVID-19. The sequencing sample was made of peripheral blood.

The CDR3 reads CASSIDPANYGYTF. CDR3 nucleotide sequence: TGTGCCAGTAGTATAGATCCGGCTAACTATGGCTACACCTTC. This chain uses TRBV19 with TRBJ1-2, with no clear D. This CDR3 is 14 amino acids long. Germline lookup yields CDR1 LNHDA and CDR2 SQIVND (reference sequence). Trimming pared 0 bases from V and 0 bases from J, leaving 5 bases between.